The 30 T cell receptor beta chains below were found in one sample sequenced in a study of T-cell reconstitution after alpha-beta-depleted transplantation in children. This sample's TCRbeta library carried unique molecular identifier barcodes. A single record per CDR3 protein comes from TCRdb applying MiXCR to the PCR reads. This sample has 60,000 to 85,000 distinct CDR3 sequences; less than 20% occur once, and the top ten carry approximately 51%. Sequenced here: PBMCs, mostly from graft donor cells, sampled 360 days after TCRalphabeta/CD19-depleted stem cell transplant. The source is a male patient aged 2-15 years who had a stem cell transplant for acute lymphoblastic leukemia, so the T cells may come from the graft donor.

This chain joins TRBV12-3 or TRBV12-4 and TRBJ2-7, with 7 bases matching TRBD1. The V and J ends lost 3 bases and 2 bases, in that order; junction bases with no gene match: 1. This CDR3 contains 13 residues. The CDR3, as DNA: TGTGCCAGCAGTTTTGGACAGGCCTACGAGCAGTACTTC. It translates to CASSFGQAYEQYF.

This clonotype came up a few times. This rearrangement joins TRBV4-1 to TRBJ2-5; a weak D match, TRBD1 (5 bases). V lost 0 bases and J lost 3, with 11 bases in between. The CDR3 sequence is 15 residues long. The germline CDR1 and CDR2 sequences are MGHRA and YSYEKL. The CDR3 is CASSQDRGREETQYF. The CDR3 bases are TGCGCCAGCAGCCAAGATCGCGGCAGGGAAGAGACCCAGTACTTC.

Ten or more counts support this clonotype. The gene calls are TRBV28 and TRBJ2-7, with D possibly matching TRBD2 (7 bases). Trimming stripped 6 bases from V and 7 bases from J, with 16 bases between. The CDR3 consists of 13 residues. Per the germline V gene, CDR1 is MDHEN and CDR2 is SYDVKM. Written as DNA, the CDR3 is TGTGCCAGCAGACAGGGAGGGGTCCCGGAGCAGTACTTC. It translates to CASRQGGVPEQYF.

This clonotype showed up just a few times. CDR3 region: CASSLGWDEQFF. CDR3 nucleotides: TGCGCCAGCAGCTTGGGGTGGGATGAGCAGTTCTTC. The chain employs TRBV5-1 and TRBJ2-1; the D is unclear. Germline CDR1 and CDR2: SGHRS and YFSETQ. The CDR3 totals 12 residues. V shed 0 bases and J shed 8 bases, with 6 bases lying between them. The variable domain in full, completed from reference TRBV5-1 and TRBJ2-1, reads KAGVTQTPRYLIKTRGQQVTLSCSPISGHRSVSWYQQTPGQGLQFLFEYFSETQRNKGNFPGRFSGRQFSNSRSEMNVSTLELGDSALYLCASSLGWDEQFFGPGTRLTVL.

V usage is TRBV2 and J usage is TRBJ2-1; 9 nucleotides align to TRBD1. V trimming: 8 bases; J trimming: 9 bases; junction bases outside the gene matches: 11. Germline lookup yields CDR1 SNHLY and CDR2 FYNNEI. The CDR3 length is 14 residues. Here the CDR3 reads CASGPGQGLAEQFF. The CDR3, as DNA: TGTGCCAGCGGACCGGGACAGGGTTTGGCTGAGCAGTTCTTC.

This sequence joins TRBV5-1 and TRBJ2-7; no clear D gene. Germline-derived CDR1 and CDR2 are SGHRS and YFSETQ. The length of the CDR3 is 12 residues. The ends were cut back, 2 bases at V and 4 bases at J, with 7 bases in the middle. The CDR3 DNA reads TGCGCCAGCAGCTTATGGGGTTACGAGCAGTACTTC. Residues: CASSLWGYEQYF.

This clonotype was observed a handful of times. The V and J genes are TRBV29-1 and TRBJ1-1; TRBD1 aligns across 10 bases. CDR1 and CDR2 from the germline V gene are SQVTM and ANQGSEA. The CDR3 extends over 13 amino acids. With 6 bases clipped from V and 4 bases from J, the junction kept 5 bases outside the gene matches. The CDR3 spells CSVRRTGGTEAFF. In DNA form, the CDR3 reads TGCAGCGTCCGTAGGACAGGGGGCACTGAAGCTTTCTTT.

This clonotype was observed a few times. The rearrangement links TRBV5-1 to TRBJ1-4; TRBD1 aligns across 10 bases. The ends lost 5 bases at V and 7 bases at J; junction bases unmatched: 5. Germline values: CDR1 SGHRS, CDR2 YFSETQ. This CDR3 region has 14 residues. CDR3 DNA: TGCGCCAGCAGTTCCGGGACAGGGGTTGAAAAACTGTTTTTT. Amino acids: CASSSGTGVEKLFF.

In this sample, this clonotype turned up many times. The chain carries TRBV7-9 and TRBJ2-1; TRBD2 aligns across 8 bases. The CDR3 consists of 16 residues. From germline, CDR1 is SEHNR and CDR2 FQNEAQ (reference sequence). With 5 bases clipped from V and 3 bases from J, the junction kept 9 bases outside the gene matches. The CDR3 DNA sequence: TGTGCCAGCAGCCCCGTCGGGGGGGGTTTCTACAATGAGCAGTTCTTC. Protein product: CASSPVGGGFYNEQFF. Using reference TRBV7-9 and TRBJ2-1 for the parts outside the CDR3, the full variable domain is DTGVSQNPRHKITKRGQNVTFRCDPISEHNRLYWYRQTLGQGPEFLTYFQNEAQLEKSRLLSDRFSAERPKGSFSTLEIQRTEQGDSAMYLCASSPVGGGFYNEQFFGPGTRLTVL.

The chain is built from TRBV6-5 and TRBJ1-5; D uncertain. Trimming took 0 bases from V and 6 from J, leaving 9 bases between them. The CDR3 spans 14 residues. CDR1 is MNHEY and CDR2 is SVGAGI in the germline V gene. CDR3 sequence: CASSYSRNFQPQHF. The CDR3 DNA reads TGTGCCAGCAGTTACTCGAGAAACTTTCAGCCCCAGCATTTT.

The chain combines TRBV19 with TRBJ1-1; D ambiguous. Trimming shortened V by 0 bases and J by 5 bases, and 10 bases separated the two germline ends. The CDR3 totals 14 residues. Germline V gene lookup returns CDR1 LNHDA and CDR2 SQIVND (reference sequence). CDR3 residues: CASSIEAGRTEAFF. The CDR3 DNA follows: TGTGCCAGTAGTATAGAGGCCGGGAGGACTGAAGCTTTCTTT.

This clonotype has only a few counts. The J gene is TRBJ2-1, the V gene TRBV11-1; the D gene is possibly TRBD1 (5 bases). V was shortened by 3 bases and J by 5 bases, with 11 bases between the two germline ends. Germline V CDR1 and CDR2: SGHAT, FQDESV (reference sequence). CDR3 size: 14 residues. The CDR3 loop reads CASSLGRVDNEQFF. The CDR3 coding sequence is TGTGCCAGCAGCTTGGGCAGGGTCGACAATGAGCAGTTCTTC.

This clonotype turned up a few times. This chain links TRBV5-1 with TRBJ2-1; 13 positions agree with TRBD2. CDR3 size: 16 residues. Germline CDR1 reads SGHRS; CDR2 reads YFSETQ. V was clipped by 2 bases and J by 8 bases; unmatched bases: 7. CDR3 region: CASSFGLAGVRDEQFF. DNA of the CDR3: TGCGCCAGCAGCTTCGGACTAGCGGGAGTCAGGGATGAGCAGTTCTTC. Together with reference TRBV5-1 and TRBJ2-1, the CDR3 gives the full variable domain: KAGVTQTPRYLIKTRGQQVTLSCSPISGHRSVSWYQQTPGQGLQFLFEYFSETQRNKGNFPGRFSGRQFSNSRSEMNVSTLELGDSALYLCASSFGLAGVRDEQFFGPGTRLTVL.

J is TRBJ2-1 and V is TRBV7-6; D ambiguous. Germline CDR1 and CDR2: SGHVS and FNYEAQ. Trimming stripped 4 bases from V and 5 bases from J, with 6 bases between. This CDR3 contains 12 residues. The CDR3 region has the DNA TGTGCCAGCAGCTACAATAACAATGAGCAGTTCTTC. Translating it yields CASSYNNNEQFF.

The DNA of the CDR3 is TGTGCCAGCAGCCAACAGGGTCCAGATACGCAGTATTTT. Its protein product is CASSQQGPDTQYF. The rearrangement uses TRBV7-9 and TRBJ2-3; D is perhaps TRBD1 (6 bases). Deletions cut 5 bases from V and 4 bases from J, with 10 bases between. Per germline, CDR1 SEHNR and CDR2 FQNEAQ (reference sequence). The CDR3 consists of 13 residues.

A few counts support this clonotype. The chain uses TRBV5-1 and TRBJ1-6, with 10 bases matching TRBD1. Germline lookup yields CDR1 SGHRS and CDR2 YFSETQ. The CDR3 is 16 residues long. J gave up 7 bases and V 3 bases, and 7 bases lay outside the gene matches. As DNA, the CDR3 is TGCGCCAGCAGCTGGGGACAGGGGACCTTAAATTCACCCCTCCACTTT. Encoded protein: CASSWGQGTLNSPLHF.

This clonotype came up many times. The DNA for the CDR3 is TGCAGTGCTAGACTAGCGGGAGGTGATACGCAGTATTTT. Translating gives CSARLAGGDTQYF. The chain combines TRBV20-1 with TRBJ2-3; TRBD2 matches 11 bases. This CDR3 spans 13 amino acids. The germline V gene encodes CDR1 DFQATT and CDR2 SNEGSKA (reference sequence). With V trimmed by 2 bases and J by 6 bases, 1 base remained unmatched.

The chain links TRBV20-1 to TRBJ2-7; 9 bases are a match to TRBD2. The CDR3 is 15 amino acids. The germline gives CDR1 DFQATT, CDR2 SNEGSKA (reference sequence). Trimming took 1 base from V and 2 from J; bases not matched to a gene: 6. CDR3 nucleotide sequence: TGCAGTGCTAGAGCCGTCTTAGCGGGAGCCTACGAGCAGTACTTC. This codes for CSARAVLAGAYEQYF.

The chain is built from TRBV7-9 and TRBJ2-3; D gene unclear. CDR1 and CDR2 from the germline V gene are SEHNR and FQNEAQ (reference sequence). This CDR3 comprises 14 residues. V shed 4 bases and J shed 0 bases, with 8 bases lying between them. The DNA of the CDR3 is TGTGCCAGCAGCTCCAAAGGTAGCACAGATACGCAGTATTTT. Its protein product is CASSSKGSTDTQYF.

There are a few counts of this clonotype. The chain employs TRBV28 and TRBJ2-1; D may be TRBD1 or TRBD2 (5 bases each). This CDR3 comprises 15 residues. Germline V CDR1 and CDR2: MDHEN, SYDVKM. The V and J ends lost 6 bases and 10 bases respectively, with 22 bases between them. The CDR3 here is CASRDPETGTREQFF. The CDR3 DNA is TGTGCCAGCAGGGATCCGGAAACGGGGACGCGCGAGCAGTTCTTC.

V is TRBV3-1 and J is TRBJ1-1; 8 bases line up with TRBD1. Unmatched junction bases numbered 10, after V lost 4 bases and J lost 0 bases. Germline V lookup: CDR1 LGHDT, CDR2 YNNKEL (reference sequence). The CDR3 contains 17 residues. The CDR3 DNA follows: TGTGCCAGCAGCCCGCGGGACAGGAGATTAATGAACACTGAAGCTTTCTTT. Translating gives CASSPRDRRLMNTEAFF. The full variable domain, completed using reference TRBV3-1 and TRBJ1-1, is DTAVSQTPKYLVTQMGNDKSIKCEQNLGHDTMYWYKQDSKKFLKIMFSYNNKELIINETVPNRFSPKSPDKAHLNLHINSLELGDSAVYFCASSPRDRRLMNTEAFFGQGTRLTVV.

The rearrangement links TRBV5-1 to TRBJ2-3, with TRBD1 matching 11 bases. The CDR3 loop spans 16 amino acids. Germline CDR1 reads SGHRS; CDR2 reads YFSETQ. The J segment lost 2 bases and the V segment lost 4 bases, leaving 6 bases of the junction unmatched. CDR3 sequence reads: CASSLWTGGTTDTQYF. In nucleotides, the CDR3 is TGCGCCAGCAGCCTTTGGACAGGGGGCACCACAGATACGCAGTATTTT.

The rearrangement uses TRBV29-1 and TRBJ2-7, with no clear D. The germline CDR1 and CDR2 sequences are SQVTM and ANQGSEA. Deletions cut 4 bases from V and 2 bases from J, with 9 bases between. CDR3 length: 12 residues. DNA of the CDR3: TGCAGCGTTGGCAGGCGACCCTACGAGCAGTACTTC. Its translation: CSVGRRPYEQYF.

This clonotype was counted only a few times. This chain links TRBV7-8 with TRBJ2-2; tentative D call: TRBD1 (7 bases). The ends were cut back, 1 base at V and 5 bases at J, with 17 bases in the middle. Germline assignment: CDR1 SGHVS and CDR2 FQNEAQ. The CDR3 sequence is 17 residues long. CDR3 residues: CASSLVSRGVQTGELFF. The CDR3 DNA is TGTGCCAGCAGCTTAGTATCCAGGGGGGTTCAGACCGGGGAGCTGTTTTTT.

This clonotype was recorded a few times. The chain couples TRBV7-9 to TRBJ1-2; D ambiguous. V was shortened by 2 bases and J by 4 bases, with 5 bases between the two germline ends. This CDR3 comprises 12 residues. CDR1 is SEHNR and CDR2 is FQNEAQ in the germline V gene (reference sequence). The CDR3 is CASSLSVYGYTF. In DNA form, the CDR3 reads TGTGCCAGCAGCTTATCAGTCTATGGCTACACCTTC. The complete variable domain, with remaining parts taken from reference TRBV7-9 and TRBJ1-2, reads DTGVSQNPRHKITKRGQNVTFRCDPISEHNRLYWYRQTLGQGPEFLTYFQNEAQLEKSRLLSDRFSAERPKGSFSTLEIQRTEQGDSAMYLCASSLSVYGYTFGSGTRLTVV.

The chain recombines TRBV13 with TRBJ1-3; 8 positions agree with TRBD1. The length of the CDR3 is 17 residues. CDR1 PRHDT and CDR2 FYEKMQ come from the germline V gene (reference sequence). After removal of 4 bases from V and 0 bases from J, the junction contained 8 bases not matched to a gene. CDR3 DNA sequence: TGTGCCAGCAGCTCCCTTGGGACAGGCAGCTCTGGAAACACCATATATTTT. Protein sequence: CASSSLGTGSSGNTIYF.

This chain connects TRBV12-3 or TRBV12-4 to TRBJ2-5, with 7 positions matching TRBD2. CDR3 size: 13 residues. V lost 4 bases to trimming and J lost 7 bases; unmatched junction nucleotides: 6. The CDR3 spells CASSSGGWGTQYF. CDR3 sequence (DNA): TGTGCCAGCAGTTCGGGGGGTTGGGGGACCCAGTACTTC.

This clonotype was picked up many times. The chain couples TRBV10-3 to TRBJ1-1; 7 positions agree with TRBD1. The CDR3 extends over 13 amino acids. CDR1 and CDR2 (germline): ENHRY, SYGVKD. After removal of 7 bases from V and 5 bases from J, the junction contained 7 bases not matched to a gene. DNA for the CDR3: TGTGCCATCAAAACAGGGGAGAAGACTGAAGCTTTCTTT. This sequence encodes CAIKTGEKTEAFF.

The V call is TRBV4-1, the J call TRBJ2-7, with D possibly being TRBD2 (5 bases). This CDR3 has 14 residues. Per germline, CDR1 MGHRA and CDR2 YSYEKL. Trimming took off 0 bases at V and 1 base at J, with 7 bases between the two ends. Here the CDR3 reads CASSQELDSYEQYF. CDR3 sequence (DNA): TGCGCCAGCAGCCAAGAACTAGATTCCTACGAGCAGTACTTC.

The chain uses TRBV5-6 and TRBJ2-3; TRBD2 matches at 11 bases. This CDR3 has 16 amino acids. J gave up 2 bases and V 2 bases, and 4 bases lay outside the gene matches. Germline V gene data show CDR1 as SGHDT and CDR2 as YYEEEE. The CDR3 DNA sequence: TGTGCCAGCAGCTTATCACTAGCGGGAGTCACAGATACGCAGTATTTT. Protein: CASSLSLAGVTDTQYF.